The following is a T cell receptor (beta chain) sequence with its context. The antigen is not known. The data originate from a study of cytomegalovirus exposure and HLA in healthy donors. Turning to the study itself: In a previous analysis, nearly 120 million unique TCR beta sequences were found from 150 million to 200 million T cells. Findings and limits, study-wide: Earlier analysis found most TCR beta V segments productive about 87% or about 30% of the time.

This CDR3 has 13 amino acids. Germline CDR1 SGHAT, CDR2 FQNNGV. 60 Vbeta and 13 Jbeta primers were used in PCR. The table came from immunoSEQ multiplex PCR; TCRdb's copy has only in-frame clones and leaves some out. The sample lists about 120,000 clones, 82% occurring once. Each of the donors was a healthy bone marrow donor. The sample consisted of PBMCs. This receptor was obtained from a woman younger than 35 in good health and CMV-seronegative. The chain employs TRBV11-2 and TRBJ1-1, with D unresolved. DNA for the CDR3: TGTGCGAGCCCGGTGGGAGGGAGCACTGAAGCTTTCTTT. Translating gives CASPVGGSTEAFF.